This TCR beta chain was observed in a study of T cell repertoires in cytomegalovirus infection. Study as a whole: Well-studied HLA-B-restricted CMV epitopes were used in the study alongside recently identified HLA-C-restricted ones.

Regarding the study as a whole: Dominating the ex vivo response were HLA-C-restricted CMV-specific TCR beta clonotypes.

With regard to this clonotype: The target antigen is unknown.

TCRdb reprocessed the reads via MiXCR and lists one record per CDR3 protein. Counted here are about half a million distinct CDR3 sequences, roughly a third occurring once; the ten biggest clones make up roughly 16%. The CDR3 is made up of 13 amino acids. CDR1 MGHRA and CDR2 YSYEKL come from the germline V gene. V was shortened by 0 bases and J by 9 bases, with 9 bases between the two germline ends. The clonotype comes from a human donor in good health (CMV status not recorded). Some clones in this sample may be carry-over from other donors' samples. The chain couples TRBV4-1 to TRBJ2-1; D uncertain. The input for sequencing was cultured PBMCs, taken from culture after CMV antigen stimulation. The CDR3 spells CASSQDWFGEQFF. As DNA, the CDR3 is TGCGCCAGCAGCCAAGATTGGTTTGGTGAGCAGTTCTTC.